These 17 T cell receptor beta chains share one sample of origin, sequenced in a study of cytomegalovirus exposure and HLA in healthy donors. The PCR used 60 Vbeta and 13 Jbeta primers. Method: immunoSEQ multiplex PCR; TCRdb's copy keeps in-frame clones and lacks some. The sample includes 85,000 to 130,000 clones, around 80% of them seen just once. Sequencing used PBMCs. All receptors come from a man aged 55 to 69 in good health and CMV-seronegative.

The chain has TRBV9 and TRBJ2-1, with D tentatively TRBD2 (6 bases). Germline V lookup: CDR1 SGDLS, CDR2 YYNGEE. This CDR3 has 15 residues. Trimming shortened V by 4 bases and J by 4 bases, and 15 bases separated the two germline ends. In nucleotides, the CDR3 is TGTGCCAGCAGCCCGCGCGGGGAAACGTACAATGAGCAGTTCTTC. Residues: CASSPRGETYNEQFF.

V is TRBV6-6 and J is TRBJ2-3; D remains ambiguous. The germline V gene encodes CDR1 MNHNY and CDR2 SVGAGI (reference sequence). This CDR3 region has 14 residues. The germline V and J ends were trimmed by 0 bases and 0 bases, with 4 bases remaining between them. The CDR3 DNA is TGTGCCAGCAGTTACTCCAGTAGCACAGATACGCAGTATTTT. This sequence encodes CASSYSSSTDTQYF.

The V and J genes are TRBV5-5 and TRBJ2-7, with D maybe TRBD1 (6 bases). V lost 0 bases, J lost 0 bases, and 16 bases lay in between. There are 17 residues in the CDR3. Germline-derived CDR1 and CDR2 are SGHKS and YYEKEE (reference sequence). This CDR3 reads CASSLGGPGVSSYEQYV. The DNA of the CDR3 is TGTGCCAGCAGCTTGGGGGGGCCAGGCGTTAGCTCCTACGAGCAGTACGTC.

This sequence joins TRBV7-2 and TRBJ1-5, with unresolved D. The V end was cut by 2 bases, the J end by 14 bases, with 19 bases between. Per the germline V gene, CDR1 is SGHTA and CDR2 is FQGNSA. The CDR3 sequence is 14 residues long. CDR3 sequence reads: CASSLSVEEGKKHF. The DNA for the CDR3 is TGTGCCAGCAGCTTAAGTGTAGAGGAGGGTAAAAAGCATTTT.

V usage is TRBV5-1 and J usage is TRBJ2-3, with TRBD1 identical over 9 bases. The CDR3 length is 15 residues. V lost 4 bases, J lost 4 bases, and 7 bases stayed unmatched. Germline CDR1 is SGHRS and CDR2 is YFSETQ. The CDR3 protein is CASSPGQGIPDTQYF. CDR3 nucleotide sequence: TGCGCCAGCAGCCCGGGACAGGGTATACCAGATACGCAGTATTTT.

The count of this clone is one. In nucleotides, the CDR3 is TGTGCCAGCAGGTCCCTAGCGTCGAACTCCTACAATGAGCAGTTCTTC. Residues: CASRSLASNSYNEQFF. The chain uses TRBV28 and TRBJ2-1; D possibly corresponds to TRBD2 (6 bases). The CDR3 totals 16 residues. V dropped 6 bases and J dropped 0 bases, with 15 bases sitting between them. CDR1 is MDHEN and CDR2 is SYDVKM in the germline V gene.

The chain is built from TRBV7-2 and TRBJ1-2; TRBD1 might be the D (5 bases). V lost 5 bases, J lost 2 bases, and 9 bases lay in between. Per the germline V gene, CDR1 is SGHTA and CDR2 is FQGNSA. This CDR3 has 13 residues. This chain's CDR3 is CASSAGRNYGYTF. The CDR3 bases are TGTGCCAGCAGCGCGGGACGGAACTATGGCTACACCTTC.

The V and J genes are TRBV7-9 and TRBJ1-6; unclear D gene. CDR1 and CDR2 (germline): SEHNR, FQNEAQ (reference sequence). This CDR3 is built from 14 residues. Trimming removed 4 bases from V and 5 bases from J, with 9 bases in between. Here the CDR3 DNA reads TGTGCCAGCAGCTACCGGTCCGATAATTCACCCCTCCACTTT. This translates into CASSYRSDNSPLHF.

The genes are TRBV5-1 and TRBJ2-5, with 16 bases identical to TRBD2. Germline loops: CDR1 SGHRS, CDR2 YFSETQ. The length of the CDR3 is 16 residues. The V segment lost 4 bases and the J segment 2 bases; nucleotides outside the gene matches: 2. CDR3 sequence: CASSMGLAGGQETQYF. The CDR3, as DNA: TGCGCCAGCAGCATGGGACTAGCGGGGGGGCAAGAGACCCAGTACTTC.

This clone was detected only a few times. At the DNA level, this CDR3 is encoded by other sequences in the same sample as well. The genes are TRBV6-1 and TRBJ1-5, with 7 bases matching TRBD1. The CDR3 is made up of 13 amino acids. Germline V gene data show CDR1 as MNHNS and CDR2 as SASEGT. V gave up 3 bases and J gave up 5 bases; unmatched junction bases: 1. For the CDR3, the DNA is TGTGCCAGCAGTGAGCAGGGGGATCAGCCCCAGCATTTT. Amino acid sequence: CASSEQGDQPQHF.

The table lists this clone with a few counts. The chain uses TRBV28 and TRBJ2-3, with a possible D match to TRBD2 (6 bases). Looked up from germline, CDR1 is MDHEN and CDR2 is SYDVKM. This CDR3 has 15 amino acids. Trimming left V 2 bases short and J 3 bases short, with 12 bases between. The CDR3 DNA follows: TGTGCCAGCAGTTTACGGGGGTTTGCAACAGATACGCAGTATTTT. This sequence encodes CASSLRGFATDTQYF.

V is TRBV21-1 and J is TRBJ1-1. TRBV21-1 corresponds to a pseudogene. The CDR3 has 14 amino acids. CDR3: CASSALGMNTEAFF. The CDR3 bases are TGTGCCAGCAGCGCTCTAGGTATGAACACTGAAGCTTTCTTT.

V is TRBV12-5 and J is TRBJ2-1, with TRBD1 identical over 9 bases. V shed 1 base and J 6 bases; nucleotides not matched to a gene: 10. The CDR3 runs 17 residues. The germline gives CDR1 LGHNT, CDR2 FRNRAP. CDR3 DNA sequence: TGTGCTAGTGGTTTGGCCACCCCCGGGACAGGGACCAATGAGCAGTTCTTC. As protein: CASGLATPGTGTNEQFF.

V usage is TRBV25-1 and J usage is TRBJ1-4, with a possible D match to TRBD1 (5 bases). CDR3 length: 15 amino acids. V was shortened by 1 base and J by 5 bases, with 11 bases between the two germline ends. CDR1 is MGHDK, CDR2 SYGVNS, per germline. CDR3 region: CASSESRVWNEKLFF. The CDR3 coding sequence is TGTGCCAGCAGTGAATCCAGGGTGTGGAATGAAAAACTGTTTTTT.

The chain has TRBV9 and TRBJ1-2; weak D call: TRBD1 (6 bases). This CDR3 has 16 amino acids. Per germline, CDR1 SGDLS and CDR2 YYNGEE. Deletions cut 3 bases from V and 0 bases from J, with 15 bases between. CDR3 nucleotides: TGTGCCAGCAGCGCCGGGGGGGCAGGGACTAACTATGGCTACACCTTC. As protein: CASSAGGAGTNYGYTF.

This CDR3 reads CASSYSWQGRSYGYTF. CDR3 sequence (DNA): TGTGCCAGCAGTTACTCGTGGCAGGGCAGGTCCTATGGCTACACCTTC. This chain uses TRBV6-5 with TRBJ1-2; D is perhaps TRBD1 (5 bases). V was pared by 0 bases and J by 4 bases, with 15 bases between. Germline V gene data show CDR1 as MNHEY and CDR2 as SVGAGI. This CDR3 comprises 16 residues.

This clone was observed a few times. The chain combines TRBV4-1 with TRBJ1-6; possibly TRBD1 for D (5 bases). This CDR3 region has 17 residues. Germline CDR1 is MGHRA and CDR2 is YSYEKL. Deletions cut 0 bases from V and 5 bases from J, with 14 bases between. CDR3 region: CASSQEPRQLNNSPLHF. The CDR3 DNA sequence: TGCGCCAGCAGCCAAGAACCCCGACAGTTAAATAATTCACCCCTCCACTTT.